The 26 T cell receptor beta chains below were found in one sample sequenced in a study of cytomegalovirus exposure and HLA in healthy donors (dated by TCRdb to the late 2010s). The library was generated by the immunoSEQ multiplex PCR assay. For the multiplex PCR, a mixture combining 60 forward primers for TCR Vbeta segments and 13 reverse primers for TCR Jbeta segments was used. As stored in TCRdb, this immuneACCESS dataset retains in-frame rearrangements with V and J assigned. A fraction of the clones does not appear; measured against another copy, unresolved V genes explain less than half of the discrepancy, and the remainder lacks a known reason. For this sample the table gives approximately 150,000 clones, of which 81% were detected only once. Of the sample, about 12% falls within the top ten clones. The sequenced sample was PBMCs. The receptors originated from a woman in her forties or fifties in good health and CMV-seronegative.

The rearrangement uses TRBV4-3 and TRBJ2-3; tentatively, D is TRBD2 (6 bases). The ends were cut back, 4 bases at V and 4 bases at J, with 15 bases in the middle. The CDR3 is 15 amino acids. CDR1 is LGHNA and CDR2 is YSLEER in the germline V gene. DNA for the CDR3: TGCGCCAGCAGCCCCAGCTTAGCGGAGGCAGATACGCAGTATTTT. It encodes CASSPSLAEADTQYF.

Notes on this clone: The same CDR3 can be traced to other DNA sequences in this sample. The CDR3 loop reads CASRIQGAHNEQFF. CDR3 sequence (DNA): TGTGCCAGCAGAATACAGGGGGCCCACAATGAGCAGTTCTTC. The genes are TRBV28 and TRBJ2-1; 9 bases map to TRBD1. V was clipped by 6 bases and J by 5 bases; unmatched bases: 5. Germline V gives CDR1 MDHEN, CDR2 SYDVKM. The CDR3 sequence is 14 residues long.

The chain is built from TRBV6-6 and TRBJ2-2; 11 bases agree with TRBD2. There are 16 residues in the CDR3. Germline CDR1 and CDR2: MNHNY and SVGAGI (reference sequence). V lost 4 bases and J lost 6; bases outside the gene matches: 7. Here the CDR3 reads CASSLGLAVKAGELFF. CDR3 coding DNA: TGTGCCAGCAGTTTGGGACTAGCGGTAAAAGCCGGGGAGCTGTTTTTT.

The chain carries TRBV5-1 and TRBJ1-3; TRBD1 is a possible D gene (5 bases). Trimming shortened V by 1 base and J by 0 bases, and 5 bases separated the two germline ends. The CDR3 runs 14 residues. The germline V gene has CDR1 SGHRS and CDR2 YFSETQ. CDR3 in DNA: TGCGCCAGCAGCTTGACAGGCTCTGGAAACACCATATATTTT. It is translated as CASSLTGSGNTIYF.

V usage is TRBV5-5 and J usage is TRBJ1-4; 9 nucleotides line up with TRBD1. Unmatched junction bases numbered 5, after V lost 3 bases and J lost 8 bases. CDR3 length: 14 amino acids. CDR1 SGHKS and CDR2 YYEKEE come from the germline V gene (reference sequence). The CDR3 bases are TGTGCCAGCAGCTCTAGGGACAGGGACGAAAAACTGTTTTTT. It yields the protein CASSSRDRDEKLFF.

The DNA for the CDR3 is TGTGCCAGCAGCGATTACAGGTCCCGCTCTGGAAACACCATATATTTT. This codes for CASSDYRSRSGNTIYF. V and J are TRBV5-5 and TRBJ1-3, with D tentatively TRBD1 (5 bases). V gave up 4 bases and J gave up 0 bases, with 14 bases separating them. Looked up from germline, CDR1 is SGHKS and CDR2 is YYEKEE (reference sequence). This CDR3 comprises 16 residues.

The V call is TRBV19, the J call TRBJ1-1; 7 bases line up with TRBD1. The CDR3 is 15 residues long. V dropped 3 bases and J dropped 3; count of bases not matched to a gene: 7. Germline values: CDR1 LNHDA, CDR2 SQIVND (reference sequence). The CDR3 loop is CASSITGGGHTEAFF. The CDR3 DNA reads TGTGCCAGTAGTATCACAGGAGGGGGCCACACTGAAGCTTTCTTT.

This chain uses TRBV28 with TRBJ1-5; D call uncertain. The CDR3 is 16 residues long. The germline V gene has CDR1 MDHEN and CDR2 SYDVKM. With 3 bases removed from V and 8 bases from J, the gap between germline ends came to 20 bases. For the CDR3, the DNA is TGTGCCAGCAGTTTCCGCAACCTCCCACTCCGAGAGCCCCAGCATTTT. As protein: CASSFRNLPLREPQHF.

A single count supports this clone. V usage is TRBV19 and J usage is TRBJ2-7; 9 bases are shared with TRBD1. Unmatched junction bases numbered 7, after V lost 8 bases and J lost 2 bases. Germline V CDR1 and CDR2: LNHDA, SQIVND (reference sequence). This CDR3 comprises 14 residues. The DNA for the CDR3 is TGTGCCAGTGCCGACCGGGACAGGGCCTACGAGCAGTACTTC. It yields the protein CASADRDRAYEQYF.

V gene TRBV20-1 combines with J gene TRBJ2-3; no reliable D call. V was pared by 4 bases and J by 0 bases, with 2 bases between. The length of the CDR3 is 11 residues. Germline CDR1 and CDR2: DFQATT and SNEGSKA (reference sequence). The CDR3 loop is CSATSTDTQYF. CDR3 nucleotides: TGCAGTGCTACTAGCACAGATACGCAGTATTTT.

The rearrangement links TRBV14 to TRBJ2-7; D uncertain. The ends were cut back, 5 bases at V and 2 bases at J, with 10 bases in the middle. The CDR3 covers 13 residues. Germline values: CDR1 SGHDN, CDR2 FVKESK. The CDR3 sequence: CASSDRVTYEQYF. CDR3 bases: TGTGCCAGCAGCGACCGGGTAACCTACGAGCAGTACTTC.

In its sample, this clone was seen once. The chain joins TRBV9 to TRBJ2-3, with D tentatively TRBD2 (6 bases). V lost 0 bases and J lost 5, with 13 bases in between. This CDR3 contains 15 residues. Germline V lookup: CDR1 SGDLS, CDR2 YYNGEE. The CDR3 coding sequence is TGTGCCAGCAGCGTAGCTACCCAGGGAGGAGATACGCAGTATTTT. This codes for CASSVATQGGDTQYF.

Here the CDR3 DNA reads TGTGCCAGTACTGACTCCGGGACAGGGGTCTATGAGCAGTTCTTC. Its translation is CASTDSGTGVYEQFF. V is TRBV19 and J is TRBJ2-1, with 10 bases aligning to TRBD1. The CDR3 is 15 residues long. Germline V CDR1 and CDR2: LNHDA, SQIVND (reference sequence). V was pared by 7 bases and J by 8 bases, with 11 bases of the junction left unmatched.

The V and J genes are TRBV21-1 and TRBJ2-3; the table's D call of TRBD2 was not tested on the DNA. TRBV21-1 is assigned pseudogene status. The CDR3 runs 18 residues. The CDR3 here is CASSKAPAGEPGTDTQYF. The CDR3 DNA follows: TGTGCCAGCAGCAAAGCCCCAGCGGGAGAACCGGGCACAGATACGCAGTATTTT.

The rearrangement uses TRBV6-6 and TRBJ2-3, with TRBD2 identical over 7 bases. The CDR3 extends over 14 amino acids. With V trimmed by 6 bases and J by 5 bases, 8 bases remained unmatched. The V gene's germline CDR1 is MNHNY and CDR2 SVGAGI (reference sequence). The CDR3 DNA is TGTGCCAGCAGCTCCGGGACTATGAAAGATACGCAGTATTTT. It encodes CASSSGTMKDTQYF.

The gene calls are TRBV5-6 and TRBJ2-5; no firm D call. Germline V gene lookup returns CDR1 SGHDT and CDR2 YYEEEE. The CDR3 contains 14 residues. Trimming shortened V by 3 bases and J by 0 bases, and 9 bases separated the two germline ends. In nucleotides, the CDR3 is TGTGCCAGCAGCTGGGCCCGAAACCAAGAGACCCAGTACTTC. It specifies CASSWARNQETQYF.

This clone was seen just once. V gene TRBV15 combines with J gene TRBJ2-2; 8 positions match TRBD2. With 8 bases clipped from V and 2 bases from J, the junction kept 4 bases outside the gene matches. Germline V gene sequence: CDR1 LNHNV, CDR2 YYDKDF (reference sequence). The CDR3 has 14 residues. This CDR3 is CATSGGDNTGELFF. CDR3 DNA: TGTGCCACCTCCGGGGGGGATAACACCGGGGAGCTGTTTTTT.

The chain couples TRBV19 to TRBJ2-5, with D perhaps matching TRBD1 (5 bases). The CDR3 covers 16 residues. V lost 6 bases, J lost 5 bases, and 22 bases lay in between. Germline values: CDR1 LNHDA, CDR2 SQIVND (reference sequence). The CDR3 DNA follows: TGTGCCAGTAGAACCAAAAGGGGTTCGGCACTGGAGACCCAGTACTTC. Residues: CASRTKRGSALETQYF.

The J gene is TRBJ2-3, the V gene TRBV19; D possibly corresponds to TRBD2 (6 bases). V lost 6 bases, J lost 4 bases, and 17 bases lay in between. Germline V gene data show CDR1 as LNHDA and CDR2 as SQIVND (reference sequence). The CDR3 spans 15 residues. As DNA, the CDR3 is TGTGCCAGTAGGGAGACTAGTCTGAGAGCAGATACGCAGTATTTT. This gives the protein CASRETSLRADTQYF.

V gene TRBV13 combines with J gene TRBJ1-1; D may be TRBD1 (6 bases). V was clipped by 7 bases and J by 6 bases, with 12 bases between them. Per the germline V gene, CDR1 is PRHDT and CDR2 is FYEKMQ (reference sequence). This CDR3 contains 12 residues. CDR3 loop: CASTLEGAEAFF. The DNA for the CDR3 is TGTGCCAGCACCCTAGAGGGGGCTGAAGCTTTCTTT.

The CDR3 DNA reads TGTGCCAGCCTTAGCGGGAGTTCCGTCCACGAGCAGTACTTC. It specifies CASLSGSSVHEQYF. The rearrangement links TRBV28 to TRBJ2-7, with 9 bases lining up with TRBD2. Germline V gives CDR1 MDHEN, CDR2 SYDVKM. The CDR3 extends over 14 amino acids. Trimming removed 8 bases from V and 5 bases from J; junction bases left unmatched: 10.

This clone was counted a few times. This chain connects TRBV7-2 to TRBJ1-4; 10 bases align to TRBD1. The V segment lost 4 bases and the J segment 5 bases; nucleotides outside the gene matches: 4. CDR3 length equals 15 residues. Germline V gene lookup returns CDR1 SGHTA and CDR2 FQGNSA. DNA of the CDR3: TGTGCCAGCAGCTGGGGGACAGGGGAGAATGAAAAACTGTTTTTT. Translated: CASSWGTGENEKLFF.

This chain uses TRBV6-6 with TRBJ1-2; TRBD1 might be the D (5 bases). V gave up 9 bases and J gave up 3 bases, with 14 bases separating them. The CDR3 consists of 13 residues. Germline values: CDR1 MNHNY, CDR2 SVGAGI (reference sequence). The chain's CDR3 is CASGRGNDYGYTF. The CDR3 DNA reads TGTGCCAGTGGGAGGGGAAATGACTATGGCTACACCTTC.

The chain couples TRBV7-2 to TRBJ2-7; D gene uncertain. Germline V lookup: CDR1 SGHTA, CDR2 FQGNSA. This CDR3 spans 14 amino acids. V shed 5 bases and J shed 0 bases, with 11 bases lying between them. The CDR3 DNA is TGTGCCAGCAGCCTTGACCAGGCCTCCTACGAGCAGTACTTC. It translates to CASSLDQASYEQYF. Using reference TRBV7-2 and TRBJ2-7 for the parts outside the CDR3, the full variable domain is GAGVSQSPSNKVTEKGKDVELRCDPISGHTALYWYRQSLGQGLEFLIYFQGNSAPDKSGLPSDRFSAERTGGSVSTLTIQRTQQEDSAVYLCASSLDQASYEQYFGPGTRLTVT.

As DNA, the CDR3 is TGTGCCAGCAGCCCCCGCGGGAGGGCCTCCGATACGCAGTATTTT. Translating gives CASSPRGRASDTQYF. The chain recombines TRBV11-2 with TRBJ2-3, with 9 bases that match TRBD2. Trimming took 5 bases from V and 6 from J; bases not matched to a gene: 9. This CDR3 region has 15 residues. Germline V gene data show CDR1 as SGHAT and CDR2 as FQNNGV.

The genes are TRBV5-6 and TRBJ1-1, with TRBD1 as a possible D gene (5 bases). V was trimmed by 0 bases and J by 1 base, leaving 10 bases between them. CDR1 SGHDT and CDR2 YYEEEE come from the germline V gene. The CDR3 has 15 amino acids. In DNA, the CDR3 is TGTGCCAGCAGCTTGGACGGGGGGGGGAACACTGAAGCTTTCTTT. This gives the protein CASSLDGGGNTEAFF.